The 7 T cell receptor beta chains presented below share a single source sample, sequenced in a study of blood T cell repertoires in COVID-19. The table came from immunoSEQ multiplex PCR; TCRdb's copy has only in-frame clones and leaves some out. Seen here are about 230,000 clones, over 80% observed once, and the top ten hold 25% to 35%. Sequenced input: peripheral blood. The receptors were sampled from a man aged 35 to 55 with acute or convalescent COVID-19.

CDR3 protein: CASSEWRGAGELFF. Written as DNA, the CDR3 is TGTGCCAGCAGTGAATGGCGCGGGGCCGGGGAGCTGTTTTTT. This chain uses TRBV6-1 with TRBJ2-2; a weak D match, TRBD2 (6 bases). In germline, CDR1 is MNHNS, CDR2 SASEGT. Trimming shortened V by 2 bases and J by 6 bases, and 10 bases separated the two germline ends. The CDR3 contains 14 residues.

V and J are TRBV11-2 and TRBJ2-1; maybe TRBD2 (6 bases). The CDR3 length is 15 residues. V shed 4 bases and J shed 4 bases, with 14 bases lying between them. Germline-derived CDR1 and CDR2 are SGHAT and FQNNGV. Here the CDR3 DNA reads TGTGCCAGCAGCTCACAGCCGGGACTTTACAATGAGCAGTTCTTC. Translation: CASSSQPGLYNEQFF.

The chain is built from TRBV5-1 and TRBJ1-2; D perhaps matches TRBD1 (6 bases). CDR1 and CDR2 (germline): SGHRS, YFSETQ. The CDR3 is 15 amino acids. V dropped 4 bases and J dropped 0 bases, with 13 bases sitting between them. The CDR3 here is CASSGGRGANYGYTF. DNA for the CDR3: TGCGCCAGCAGCGGGGGCAGGGGAGCTAACTATGGCTACACCTTC.

The genes are TRBV18 and TRBJ2-7; 9 bases are shared with TRBD1. Germline CDR1 reads KGHSH; CDR2 reads LQKENI. This CDR3 is built from 13 residues. V lost 4 bases and J lost 6; bases outside the gene matches: 4. The DNA for the CDR3 is TGTGCCAGCTCACTGGGACAGGGCGTCGAGCAGTACTTC. Protein product: CASSLGQGVEQYF. Full variable domain (rest looked up from reference TRBV18 and TRBJ2-7): NAGVMQNPRHLVRRRGQEARLRCSPMKGHSHVYWYRQLPEEGLKFMVYLQKENIIDESGMPKERFSAEFPKEGPSILRIQQVVRGDSAAYFCASSLGQGVEQYFGPGTRLTVT.

The V call is TRBV27, the J call TRBJ2-5; 7 bases are shared with TRBD1. V lost 3 bases to trimming and J lost 4 bases; unmatched junction nucleotides: 14. CDR1 is MNHEY and CDR2 is SMNVEV in the germline V gene (reference sequence). This CDR3 has 17 residues. The CDR3 is CASSFRADRESGETQYF. The CDR3 DNA reads as TGTGCCAGCAGTTTTAGGGCTGACAGGGAGAGCGGAGAGACCCAGTACTTC.

This chain links TRBV7-2 with TRBJ1-5; 7 nucleotides line up with TRBD1. Germline trimming cut 5 bases from V and 3 bases from J; bases unmatched to any gene: 4. Germline V CDR1 and CDR2: SGHTA, FQGNSA. This CDR3 is 14 amino acids long. The chain's CDR3 is CASSPGQINQPQHF. For the CDR3, the DNA is TGTGCCAGCAGCCCGGGACAGATCAATCAGCCCCAGCATTTT.

This chain links TRBV7-6 with TRBJ2-2; the D gene is possibly TRBD2 (5 bases). The ends were cut back, 2 bases at V and 5 bases at J, with 6 bases in the middle. The CDR3 runs to 13 residues. The germline V gene encodes CDR1 SGHVS and CDR2 FNYEAQ. This CDR3 reads CASSLPGTGELFF. The CDR3 DNA is TGTGCCAGCAGCTTACCGGGAACCGGGGAGCTGTTTTTT.